The next 22 T cell receptor beta chains were all read from a single sample in a study of blood T cell repertoires in COVID-19 (dated by TCRdb to 2018 to 2020). Library preparation was by the immunoSEQ multiplex PCR assay. The clones in this table, taken by TCRdb from immuneACCESS, are in-frame only. Not every clone is retained; where verified, under half of the shortfall comes from an unresolved V gene, and the cause of the rest is unknown. In all, the sample holds 30,000 to 40,000 clones, and roughly 80% of those were seen once. The ten largest clones capture 4.5% to 5.5% of the sample. The sequenced sample was peripheral blood. Source of these receptors: a man in his fifties with active COVID-19.

The J gene is TRBJ1-6, the V gene TRBV6-1; TRBD1 aligns across 7 bases. Germline loops: CDR1 MNHNS, CDR2 SASEGT. Trimming at V came to 3 bases and at J to 10 bases, leaving 15 bases not matched to a gene. The CDR3 runs 17 residues. The CDR3 nucleotides are TGTGCCAGCAGTGACCAATCCACAGGGGTACCGCGATCACCCCTCCACTTT. It encodes CASSDQSTGVPRSPLHF.

The rearrangement joins TRBV7-2 to TRBJ1-2; 8 nucleotides align to TRBD1. Per germline, CDR1 SGHTA and CDR2 FQGNSA. The length of the CDR3 is 16 residues. V shed 4 bases, J shed 5 bases, and the junction held 12 bases outside the gene matches. CDR3: CASSSQQGAPFYGYTF. CDR3 nucleotides: TGTGCCAGCAGCTCTCAGCAGGGGGCGCCTTTTTATGGCTACACCTTC.

The chain recombines TRBV11-2 with TRBJ2-3; the match to TRBD1 covers 9 bases. CDR1 is SGHAT and CDR2 is FQNNGV in the germline V gene. Unmatched junction bases numbered 1, after V lost 3 bases and J lost 0 bases. This CDR3 contains 15 residues. CDR3 sequence (DNA): TGTGCCAGCAGCTTGACAGGGGGGAGCACAGATACGCAGTATTTT. Translation: CASSLTGGSTDTQYF.

To note about this clone: The junction shows a germline mismatch at one end, possibly a read error. The chain recombines TRBV11-2 with TRBJ2-1; TRBD1 aligns across 7 bases. CDR3 size: 15 residues. The germline V gene has CDR1 SGHAT and CDR2 FQNNGV. The CDR3 loop reads CASRSDRAYPNQQFF. CDR3 coding DNA: TGTGCCAGCAGATCAGACAGGGCCTACCCCAATCAGCAGTTCTTC.

Regarding this clone: The same CDR3 is also encoded by other DNA sequences in this sample. DNA of the CDR3: TGTGCCAGCAGCGCGACAGATAGCAATCAGCCCCAGCATTTT. It translates to CASSATDSNQPQHF. The genes are TRBV9 and TRBJ1-5; possible D gene TRBD1, 5 bases. From germline, CDR1 is SGDLS and CDR2 YYNGEE. The CDR3 runs 14 residues. The V end was cut by 3 bases, the J end by 0 bases, with 7 bases between. Based on the CDR3 plus reference TRBV9 and TRBJ1-5, the full variable domain is DSGVTQTPKHLITATGQRVTLRCSPRSGDLSVYWYQQSLDQGLQFLIQYYNGEERAKGNILERFSAQQFPDLHSELNLSSLELGDSALYFCASSATDSNQPQHFGDGTRLSIL.

The chain uses TRBV4-1 and TRBJ1-3; 7 positions agree with TRBD1. V gave up 6 bases and J gave up 0 bases; unmatched junction bases: 11. Germline V gene lookup returns CDR1 MGHRA and CDR2 YSYEKL. This CDR3 region has 17 residues. The CDR3 loop is CASSRQGFVLSGNTIYF. CDR3 nucleotide sequence: TGCGCCAGCAGTCGACAGGGTTTTGTCCTCTCTGGAAACACCATATATTTT.

The CDR3 DNA reads as TGTGCCAGCAGCCATCCGGGACTCGGGTCTGAAAAACTGTTTTTT. This gives the protein CASSHPGLGSEKLFF. This chain joins TRBV7-9 and TRBJ1-4; a possible D gene is TRBD1 (5 bases). V was cut by 5 bases and J by 7 bases, with 17 bases left in between. Germline-derived CDR1 and CDR2 are SEHNR and FQNEAQ (reference sequence). The CDR3 is 15 amino acids.

The chain couples TRBV5-6 to TRBJ1-1; no reliable D call. Germline V lookup: CDR1 SGHDT, CDR2 YYEEEE. The CDR3 contains 14 residues. The germline V and J ends were trimmed by 1 base and 1 base, with 8 bases remaining between them. The CDR3 nucleotides read TGTGCCAGCAGCTTGAGTGCCGGGAACACTGAAGCTTTCTTT. Protein product: CASSLSAGNTEAFF.

The chain combines TRBV11-2 with TRBJ2-2, with 11 bases identical to TRBD1. Germline lookup yields CDR1 SGHAT and CDR2 FQNNGV. The CDR3 consists of 15 residues. V gave up 6 bases and J gave up 5 bases; unmatched junction bases: 5. This CDR3 is CASRGQGGRTGELFF. For the CDR3, the DNA is TGTGCCAGCAGGGGACAGGGGGGGCGGACCGGGGAGCTGTTTTTT. The variable domain in full, completed from reference TRBV11-2 and TRBJ2-2, reads EAGVAQSPRYKIIEKRQSVAFWCNPISGHATLYWYQQILGQGPKLLIQFQNNGVVDDSQLPKDRFSAERLKGVDSTLKIQPAKLEDSAVYLCASRGQGGRTGELFFGEGSRLTVL.

The chain carries TRBV6-5 and TRBJ1-1; 9 nucleotides agree with TRBD1. V gave up 5 bases and J gave up 9 bases; unmatched junction bases: 4. CDR1 MNHEY and CDR2 SVGAGI come from the germline V gene. The CDR3 contains 12 residues. The CDR3, as DNA: TGTGCCAGCAGTAATGACAGGGGGAAAGCTTTCTTT. This encodes CASSNDRGKAFF.

The chain uses TRBV27 and TRBJ1-6, with D hard to call. The CDR3 spans 15 residues. V gave up 0 bases and J gave up 6 bases, with 9 bases separating them. Germline V gene data show CDR1 as MNHEY and CDR2 as SMNVEV (reference sequence). The CDR3 spells CASSLSTPPNSPLHF. In DNA form, the CDR3 reads TGTGCCAGCAGTTTATCGACTCCGCCTAATTCACCCCTCCACTTT.

The chain's CDR3 is CASSIPGTGGGEQYF. The CDR3 DNA reads TGTGCCAGTAGTATACCCGGGACAGGGGGTGGCGAGCAGTACTTC. V and J are TRBV19 and TRBJ2-7, with 11 bases that match TRBD1. The CDR3 totals 15 residues. The ends lost 2 bases at V and 6 bases at J; junction bases unmatched: 6. Germline V gives CDR1 LNHDA, CDR2 SQIVND (reference sequence).

CDR3 in amino acids: CASSFNDYGYTF. In DNA form, the CDR3 reads TGTGCCAGCAGTTTCAATGACTATGGCTACACCTTC. The V and J genes are TRBV28 and TRBJ1-2; D unclear. This CDR3 has 12 amino acids. V was pared by 3 bases and J by 3 bases, with 5 bases between. Looked up from germline, CDR1 is MDHEN and CDR2 is SYDVKM.

The chain is built from TRBV5-1 and TRBJ2-2; D may be TRBD2 (5 bases). V gave up 0 bases and J gave up 0 bases, with 6 bases separating them. The V gene's germline CDR1 is SGHRS and CDR2 YFSETQ. The CDR3 has 15 amino acids. The CDR3 reads CASSLDSANTGELFF. DNA for the CDR3: TGCGCCAGCAGCTTGGATAGCGCGAACACCGGGGAGCTGTTTTTT.

The V and J genes are TRBV6-1 and TRBJ1-2; no clear D. CDR1 is MNHNS and CDR2 is SASEGT in the germline V gene. This CDR3 has 15 residues. Trimming removed 1 base at V and 9 bases at J, with 18 bases between. The DNA of the CDR3 is TGTGCCAGCAGTGAAGGCTGGGAGGCTGGCTACAGCTACACCTTC. Encoded protein: CASSEGWEAGYSYTF.

In nucleotides, the CDR3 is TGTGCCAGCAGTCCCGGGACAGTCGCTATGAACGAGCAGTACTTC. Its translation: CASSPGTVAMNEQYF. The V call is TRBV27, the J call TRBJ2-7, with 7 nucleotides matching TRBD1. This CDR3 comprises 15 residues. CDR1 MNHEY and CDR2 SMNVEV come from the germline V gene (reference sequence). V lost 5 bases, J lost 5 bases, and 12 bases stayed unmatched.

This chain connects TRBV7-2 to TRBJ2-7, with a possible D match to TRBD2 (7 bases). Germline assignment: CDR1 SGHTA and CDR2 FQGNSA. The CDR3 runs to 13 residues. Trimming shortened V by 10 bases and J by 1 base, and 14 bases separated the two germline ends. The CDR3: CATRRGASYEQYF. Here the CDR3 DNA reads TGTGCCACCCGACGGGGGGCATCCTACGAGCAGTACTTC.

This chain joins TRBV4-3 and TRBJ2-7; 10 nucleotides match TRBD2. The CDR3 extends over 16 amino acids. The V gene's germline CDR1 is LGHNA and CDR2 YSLEER. Trimming cost V 4 bases and J 0 bases; bases outside gene matches: 6. CDR3 nucleotides: TGCGCCAGCAGCCGACTAGCTAGCGGGGGCTCCTACGAGCAGTACTTC. It yields the protein CASSRLASGGSYEQYF.

V and J are TRBV7-9 and TRBJ2-7; no firm D call. The V end was cut by 6 bases, the J end by 7 bases, with 13 bases between. Germline CDR1 is SEHNR and CDR2 is FQNEAQ (reference sequence). The CDR3 length is 12 residues. The CDR3 DNA is TGTGCCAGCAGTGCGACCGCCGGGGAGCAGTACTTC. This encodes CASSATAGEQYF.

The rearrangement links TRBV5-5 to TRBJ1-2; 7 bases are a match to TRBD1. J lost 7 bases, V lost 2 bases, and 8 bases had no gene match. CDR1 and CDR2 (germline): SGHKS, YYEKEE (reference sequence). CDR3 length: 14 amino acids. CDR3 sequence reads: CASSLRIQGLGYTF. DNA of the CDR3: TGTGCCAGCAGCTTAAGAATACAGGGGCTTGGCTACACCTTC.

The V gene is TRBV18, the J gene TRBJ1-1; the D is unclear. The CDR3 runs 13 residues. V shed 3 bases and J shed 6 bases, with 11 bases lying between them. Germline V gene lookup returns CDR1 KGHSH and CDR2 LQKENI. This CDR3 is CASSPAQNSEAFF. For the CDR3, the DNA is TGTGCCAGCTCACCCGCACAAAATTCTGAAGCTTTCTTT.

The CDR3 region is CASSQFWGAGANVLTF. CDR3 coding DNA: TGCGCCAGCAGCCAATTCTGGGGAGCCGGGGCCAACGTCCTGACTTTC. The chain has TRBV4-3 and TRBJ2-6; D possibly corresponds to TRBD2 (5 bases). This CDR3 is built from 16 residues. V shed 2 bases and J shed 4 bases, with 12 bases lying between them. Germline CDR1 is LGHNA and CDR2 is YSLEER.